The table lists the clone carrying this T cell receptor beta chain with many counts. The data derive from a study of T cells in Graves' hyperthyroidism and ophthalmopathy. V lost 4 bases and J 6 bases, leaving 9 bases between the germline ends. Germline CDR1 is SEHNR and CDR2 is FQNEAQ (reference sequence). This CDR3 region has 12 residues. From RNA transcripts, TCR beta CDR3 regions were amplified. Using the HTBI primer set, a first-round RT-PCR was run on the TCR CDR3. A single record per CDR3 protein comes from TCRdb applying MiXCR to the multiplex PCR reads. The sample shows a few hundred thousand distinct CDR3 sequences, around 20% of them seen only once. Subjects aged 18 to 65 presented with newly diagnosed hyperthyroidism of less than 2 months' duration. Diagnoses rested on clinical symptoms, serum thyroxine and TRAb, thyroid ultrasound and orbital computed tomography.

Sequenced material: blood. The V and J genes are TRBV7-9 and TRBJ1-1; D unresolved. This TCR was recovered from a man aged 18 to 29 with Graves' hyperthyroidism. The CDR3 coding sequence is TGTGCCAGCAGCTGGGAGTTGCCTGAAGCTTTCTTT. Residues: CASSWELPEAFF.